This T cell receptor (beta chain) was captured in a study of blood T cells in healthy people across ages. It was with a sample-barcoded 5' primer and a J-beta primer mix that a second PCR of roughly 6 to 11 cycles was run. TCRdb processed the 5' RACE reads anew with MiXCR; each CDR3 protein has one entry. The profile shows some 560,000 distinct CDR3 sequences, about 28% of them singletons. With 0 bases removed from V and 1 base from J, the gap between germline ends came to 8 bases. The CDR3 runs 15 residues. CDR1 and CDR2 (germline): SGHNT, YYREEE (reference sequence). Every donor gave approximately 10 milliliters of peripheral blood. This clonotype was recorded a few times. These data were likewise used in another study, on T cells of mothers and their children. From that study: The donors comprised several children and their three healthy Caucasian mothers.

The origin of this receptor is a boy aged 2 to 10 in good health. The genes are TRBV5-4 and TRBJ2-4; possible D gene TRBD1, 5 bases. The source material was blood. The CDR3 coding sequence is TGTGCCAGCAGCTTGGAAGGGGTTGCCAAAAACATTCAGTACTTC. Translating it yields CASSLEGVAKNIQYF.